This TCR beta chain is drawn from a study of shared clonotypes between healthy human individuals. The CDR3 is 16 amino acids. Germline CDR1 and CDR2: MNHEY and SMNVEV (reference sequence). J lost 3 bases, V lost 2 bases, and 3 bases had no gene match. Only in-frame clones appear in the TCRdb table, and some are missing; sequencing was by immunoSEQ multiplex PCR. This table holds 2 million to 3 million clones, 93% found once. Memory CD4+ cells were the fraction left after CD45RA+ naive selection. The sample consisted of naive CD4+ T cells from PBMCs. Noted subset: CD45RA+ positively selected. The chain combines TRBV27 with TRBJ1-5; 11 nucleotides agree with TRBD1. This clonotype originated in a man in his late teens or twenties in good health. Some clones in this sample may be carry-over from other donors' samples. The chain's CDR3 is CASSLGTGGTNQPQHF. For the CDR3, the DNA is TGTGCCAGCAGTTTAGGGACAGGGGGTACCAATCAGCCCCAGCATTTT.